This TCR beta chain emerged from a study of blood T cell repertoires in COVID-19. Looking at the study overall: The cDNA or gDNA used as material had been derived from T cells, B-cell-depleted T cells, or PBMCs.

Original analysis: Amplified reference gene primers provided the basis for estimating nucleated cell counts. The assay was immunoSEQ multiplex PCR, and TCRdb's table has in-frame clones only and misses some. V and J calls and clone size are given by that table; D and trimming were obtained from the DNA. The table has over 75,000 clones, 70% to 80% seen once. CDR1 and CDR2 from the germline V gene are SGHAT and FQNNGV. CDR3 length: 15 amino acids. V was clipped by 1 base and J by 6 bases; unmatched bases: 8. This clone was found many times. The receptor was isolated from a human donor in a cohort sampled during active COVID-19. V usage is TRBV11-2 and J usage is TRBJ2-5, with 7 bases that match TRBD2. Sequencing was carried out using peripheral blood. The CDR3 DNA sequence: TGTGCCAGCAGCTTAGTCGTGGGAGGGGTGCAGACCCAGTACTTC. Translation: CASSLVVGGVQTQYF.